These 25 T cell receptor beta chains were all obtained from the same sample, sequenced in a study of shared clonotypes between healthy human individuals. The protocol was immunoSEQ multiplex PCR, while the TCRdb copy is restricted to in-frame clones and leaves out a portion. The sample holds 2 million to 2.5 million clones, roughly 95% seen once. CD45RO negativity and positive selection for CCR7 defined naive CD8 cells, a population that excluded terminally differentiated effector memory CD45RA+ cells. Source material: naive CD8+ T cells sorted from blood. The receptor set was obtained from a man aged 18 to 29 in good health.

On this clone itself: Different DNA sequences within this sample yield the same CDR3. The chain joins TRBV5-6 to TRBJ2-7, with 7 positions matching TRBD2. V shed 4 bases, J shed 0 bases, and the junction held 1 base outside the gene matches. The CDR3 is 13 amino acids. Germline loops: CDR1 SGHDT, CDR2 YYEEEE. The CDR3 sequence is CASSAGVSYEQYF. The CDR3, as DNA: TGTGCCAGCAGCGCGGGGGTCTCCTACGAGCAGTACTTC.

The chain joins TRBV28 to TRBJ2-7, with D perhaps TRBD1 (6 bases). From germline, CDR1 is MDHEN and CDR2 SYDVKM. This CDR3 region has 13 residues. V was cut by 4 bases and J by 3 bases, with 10 bases left in between. The CDR3 spells CASSSQGVYEQYF. The CDR3 bases are TGTGCCAGCAGTTCACAGGGAGTCTACGAGCAGTACTTC.

The chain links TRBV19 to TRBJ2-7; 8 bases are shared with TRBD1. Germline CDR1 reads LNHDA; CDR2 reads SQIVND (reference sequence). This CDR3 is 16 amino acids long. The V gene end was trimmed by 0 bases and the J gene end by 6 bases; junction bases not matched to a gene: 10. In DNA form, the CDR3 reads TGTGCCAGTAGTATAGACTTGGAGACAGGGGTTGGCGAGCAGTACTTC. The encoded protein is CASSIDLETGVGEQYF.

The J gene is TRBJ2-7, the V gene TRBV13; the D is unclear. Looked up from germline, CDR1 is PRHDT and CDR2 is FYEKMQ (reference sequence). The CDR3 is 16 amino acids. Trimming pared 5 bases from V and 1 base from J, leaving 18 bases between. CDR3 nucleotides: TGTGCCAGCAGCCCAGAGCATGGCGGTCGATCCTACGAGCAGTACTTC. Translated, it gives CASSPEHGGRSYEQYF.

V is TRBV6-4 and J is TRBJ1-5; the D is unclear. The CDR3 runs 13 residues. V lost 8 bases to trimming and J lost 6 bases, with 14 bases between them. CDR1 is MRHNA and CDR2 is SNTAGT in the germline V gene. The CDR3 here is CASGTREGQPQHF. The CDR3 DNA follows: TGTGCCAGCGGCACCCGGGAGGGTCAGCCCCAGCATTTT.

This clone was counted once. The chain is built from TRBV10-2 and TRBJ2-7, with TRBD1 matching 9 bases. The CDR3 runs to 14 residues. Germline trimming cut 2 bases from V and 6 bases from J; bases unmatched to any gene: 5. Germline CDR1 is WSHSY and CDR2 is SAAADI. Written as DNA, the CDR3 is TGCGCCAGCAGTGAGGGGACAGGGAGTGGCGAGCAGTACTTC. It codes for CASSEGTGSGEQYF.

The chain has TRBV6-1 and TRBJ1-1, with no clear D. V lost 1 base, J lost 1 base, and 7 bases lay in between. This CDR3 comprises 14 residues. Germline V gives CDR1 MNHNS, CDR2 SASEGT. The CDR3 nucleotides read TGTGCCAGCAGTGAAGGGAATCCGAACACTGAAGCTTTCTTT. Its translation is CASSEGNPNTEAFF.

The J gene is TRBJ2-7, the V gene TRBV4-3; 10 bases line up with TRBD2. Germline assignment: CDR1 LGHNA and CDR2 YSLEER. The CDR3 extends over 16 amino acids. V gave up 4 bases and J gave up 6 bases; unmatched junction bases: 12. CDR3 DNA: TGCGCCAGCAGCCCAGCTCCGGGACTAGCGATGCGCGAGCAGTACTTC. It encodes CASSPAPGLAMREQYF.

This clone occurred once. V usage is TRBV7-5 and J usage is TRBJ1-3. TRBV7-5 has pseudogene status. CDR3 size: 20 residues. The CDR3 reads CARSLDSGPTVCPDGNTIYF. The CDR3 DNA reads as TGTGCCAGAAGCTTAGATTCGGGTCCTACCGTATGTCCGGATGGAAACACCATATATTTT.

The chain recombines TRBV5-6 with TRBJ2-1; D is unclear. The CDR3 has 15 residues. CDR1 is SGHDT, CDR2 YYEEEE, per germline. The germline V and J ends were trimmed by 0 bases and 0 bases, with 7 bases remaining between them. The CDR3 loop reads CASSLEKSSYNEQFF. Here the CDR3 DNA reads TGTGCCAGCAGCTTGGAGAAAAGCTCCTACAATGAGCAGTTCTTC. Filled out from reference TRBV5-6 and TRBJ2-1, the complete variable domain reads DAGVTQSPTHLIKTRGQQVTLRCSPKSGHDTVSWYQQALGQGPQFIFQYYEEEERQRGNFPDRFSGHQFPNYSSELNVNALLLGDSALYLCASSLEKSSYNEQFFGPGTRLTVL.

In the case of this clone: This same CDR3 is encoded by further DNA sequences in the sample. This chain joins TRBV7-9 and TRBJ2-1; D not resolved. The CDR3 covers 12 residues. Looked up from germline, CDR1 is SEHNR and CDR2 is FQNEAQ (reference sequence). The germline V and J ends were trimmed by 2 bases and 7 bases, with 6 bases remaining between them. CDR3 bases: TGTGCCAGCAGCTTAATCCCTAATGAGCAGTTCTTC. The encoded protein is CASSLIPNEQFF.

The gene calls are TRBV4-3 and TRBJ1-2; no firm D call. Germline V CDR1 and CDR2: LGHNA, YSLEER. Trimming took 3 bases from V and 6 from J, leaving 20 bases between them. The CDR3 spans 16 residues. This CDR3 reads CASSHDSLEVWNGYTF. DNA of the CDR3: TGCGCCAGCAGCCACGACTCGCTCGAGGTATGGAATGGCTACACCTTC.

The V and J genes are TRBV5-6 and TRBJ1-2; D gene uncertain. This CDR3 is built from 14 residues. CDR1 and CDR2 (germline): SGHDT, YYEEEE. V lost 0 bases and J lost 7, with 13 bases in between. The CDR3 is CASSLELGFLGYTF. DNA of the CDR3: TGTGCCAGCAGCTTGGAACTGGGCTTCCTTGGCTACACCTTC.

V usage is TRBV30 and J usage is TRBJ2-1; D uncertain. The CDR3 contains 13 residues. The V gene lost 0 bases and the J gene lost 6 bases, with 9 bases spanning the gap. Germline CDR1 is GTSNPN and CDR2 is SVGIG (reference sequence). CDR3 DNA sequence: TGTGCCTGGAGTGTACTGTCCCTCAATGAGCAGTTCTTC. It codes for CAWSVLSLNEQFF.

J is TRBJ1-2 and V is TRBV9; TRBD1 agrees at 12 bases. V was pared by 3 bases and J by 1 base, with 13 bases of the junction left unmatched. Germline CDR1 is SGDLS and CDR2 is YYNGEE. The CDR3 consists of 19 residues. The CDR3 sequence: CASSAYAGQGAVVNYGYTF. CDR3 bases: TGTGCCAGCAGCGCCTACGCGGGACAGGGGGCGGTGGTTAACTATGGCTACACCTTC.

The CDR3 DNA follows: TGCGCCAGCAGTGGTTTCGGGACTAGCGGCTACGAGCAGTACTTC. This gives the protein CASSGFGTSGYEQYF. The V gene is TRBV10-1, the J gene TRBJ2-7; 11 positions agree with TRBD2. V gave up 4 bases and J gave up 3 bases; unmatched junction bases: 5. The V gene's germline CDR1 is WNHNN and CDR2 SYGVQD (reference sequence). CDR3 size: 15 residues.

V and J are TRBV6-6 and TRBJ2-2; D is possibly TRBD1 or TRBD2 (5 bases each). Trimming left V 5 bases short and J 3 bases short, with 10 bases between. From germline, CDR1 is MNHNY and CDR2 SVGAGI (reference sequence). The CDR3 loop spans 14 amino acids. The CDR3 coding sequence is TGTGCCAGCAGTCCGGGACCCTACACCGGGGAGCTGTTTTTT. Its translation: CASSPGPYTGELFF.

This clone was counted a single time. The J gene is TRBJ2-6, the V gene TRBV18; D perhaps matches TRBD2 (6 bases). CDR1 and CDR2 from the germline V gene are KGHSH and LQKENI. This CDR3 spans 17 amino acids. V lost 3 bases and J lost 4, with 16 bases in between. The CDR3: CASSPSKGAGGANVLTF. CDR3 nucleotide sequence: TGTGCCAGCTCACCCTCGAAAGGGGCGGGAGGGGCCAACGTCCTGACTTTC. Using reference TRBV18 and TRBJ2-6 for the parts outside the CDR3, the full variable domain is NAGVMQNPRHLVRRRGQEARLRCSPMKGHSHVYWYRQLPEEGLKFMVYLQKENIIDESGMPKERFSAEFPKEGPSILRIQQVVRGDSAAYFCASSPSKGAGGANVLTFGAGSRLTVL.

This chain joins TRBV7-8 and TRBJ2-1; D remains unclear. The germline V gene has CDR1 SGHVS and CDR2 FQNEAQ. The V gene lost 6 bases and the J gene lost 9 bases, with 27 bases spanning the gap. This CDR3 has 17 amino acids. The CDR3 reads CASSLPRWWVLSGEQFF. DNA for the CDR3: TGTGCCAGCAGTTTACCACGCTGGTGGGTTTTGTCGGGTGAGCAGTTCTTC.

A word on this clone: This sample includes further DNA sequences coding for the same CDR3. The rearrangement joins TRBV30 to TRBJ2-7; 7 bases match TRBD1. The CDR3 consists of 13 residues. V lost 1 base to trimming and J lost 2 bases; unmatched junction nucleotides: 2. Per germline, CDR1 GTSNPN and CDR2 SVGIG (reference sequence). CDR3: CAWSEGATYEQYF. Written as DNA, the CDR3 is TGTGCCTGGAGTGAGGGGGCAACCTACGAGCAGTACTTC.

This clone was picked up one time. Other DNA sequences from this sample encode an identical CDR3 as well. The rearrangement links TRBV4-3 to TRBJ2-7; D is uncertain. Germline V lookup: CDR1 LGHNA, CDR2 YSLEER. The CDR3 spans 14 residues. Deletions cut 1 base from V and 3 bases from J, with 10 bases between. The CDR3 region is CASSQGHGYYEQYF. The CDR3 nucleotides are TGCGCCAGCAGCCAAGGTCACGGCTACTACGAGCAGTACTTC.

This chain connects TRBV10-2 to TRBJ2-7; 9 bases align to TRBD2. V lost 10 bases and J lost 4; bases outside the gene matches: 8. This CDR3 spans 13 amino acids. Germline-derived CDR1 and CDR2 are WSHSY and SAAADI. CDR3 nucleotides: TGCGCCACTGCTAGCGGGAATCAATACGAGCAGTACTTC. Its translation is CATASGNQYEQYF.

A few counts support this clone. This chain links TRBV2 with TRBJ2-7; D may be TRBD1 (5 bases). The V gene's germline CDR1 is SNHLY and CDR2 FYNNEI. CDR3 length: 14 residues. V was pared by 6 bases and J by 2 bases, with 14 bases between. Here the CDR3 reads CASSDWGKTYEQYF. The CDR3 bases are TGTGCCAGCAGCGATTGGGGCAAGACCTACGAGCAGTACTTC.

The chain is built from TRBV15 and TRBJ2-5; unclear D gene. The length of the CDR3 is 13 residues. V lost 0 bases to trimming and J lost 4 bases, with 6 bases between them. From germline, CDR1 is LNHNV and CDR2 YYDKDF (reference sequence). CDR3 residues: CATSRDSTETQYF. The CDR3 bases are TGTGCCACCAGCAGAGACAGTACAGAGACCCAGTACTTC.

As concerns this clone: This sample includes further DNA sequences coding for the same CDR3. V and J are TRBV4-1 and TRBJ2-7; D uncertain. The CDR3 has 13 amino acids. The V end was cut by 1 base, the J end by 4 bases, with 8 bases between. Germline-derived CDR1 and CDR2 are MGHRA and YSYEKL. The CDR3 nucleotides read TGCGCCAGCAGCCAAGGGGTTGGGTACGAGCAGTACTTC. Translated: CASSQGVGYEQYF.